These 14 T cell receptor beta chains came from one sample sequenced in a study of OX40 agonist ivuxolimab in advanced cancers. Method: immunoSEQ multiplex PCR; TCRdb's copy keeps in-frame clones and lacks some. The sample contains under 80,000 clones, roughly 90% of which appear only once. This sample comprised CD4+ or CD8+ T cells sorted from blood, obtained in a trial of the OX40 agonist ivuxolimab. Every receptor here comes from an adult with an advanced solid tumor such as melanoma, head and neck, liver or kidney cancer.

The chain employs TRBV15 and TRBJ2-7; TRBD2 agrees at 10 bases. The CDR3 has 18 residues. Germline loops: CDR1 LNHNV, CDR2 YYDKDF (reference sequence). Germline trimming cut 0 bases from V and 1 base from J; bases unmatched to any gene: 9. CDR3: CATSRDPPRLAGSYEQYF. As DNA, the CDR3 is TGTGCCACCAGCAGAGATCCCCCTCGACTAGCGGGTTCCTACGAGCAGTACTTC.

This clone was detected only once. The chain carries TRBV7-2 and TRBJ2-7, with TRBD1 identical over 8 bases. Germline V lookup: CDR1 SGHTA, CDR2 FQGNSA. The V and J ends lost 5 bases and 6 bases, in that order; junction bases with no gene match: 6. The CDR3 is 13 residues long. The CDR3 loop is CASSLDRAGEQYF. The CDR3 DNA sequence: TGTGCCAGCAGCCTGGACAGGGCGGGCGAGCAGTACTTC.

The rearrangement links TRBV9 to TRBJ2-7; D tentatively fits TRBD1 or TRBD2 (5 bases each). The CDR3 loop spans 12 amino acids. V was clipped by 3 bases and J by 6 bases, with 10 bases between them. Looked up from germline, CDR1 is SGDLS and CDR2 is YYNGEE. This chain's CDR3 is CASSAGGGEQYF. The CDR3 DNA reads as TGTGCCAGCAGCGCCGGTGGGGGCGAGCAGTACTTC.

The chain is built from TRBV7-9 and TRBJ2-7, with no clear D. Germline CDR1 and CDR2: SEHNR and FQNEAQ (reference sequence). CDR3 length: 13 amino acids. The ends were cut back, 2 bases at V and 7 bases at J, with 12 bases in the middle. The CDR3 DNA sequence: TGTGCCAGCAGCTTAAACTCCGGTTGGGAGCAGTACTTC. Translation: CASSLNSGWEQYF. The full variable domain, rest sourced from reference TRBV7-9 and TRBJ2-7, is DTGVSQNPRHKITKRGQNVTFRCDPISEHNRLYWYRQTLGQGPEFLTYFQNEAQLEKSRLLSDRFSAERPKGSFSTLEIQRTEQGDSAMYLCASSLNSGWEQYFGPGTRLTVT.

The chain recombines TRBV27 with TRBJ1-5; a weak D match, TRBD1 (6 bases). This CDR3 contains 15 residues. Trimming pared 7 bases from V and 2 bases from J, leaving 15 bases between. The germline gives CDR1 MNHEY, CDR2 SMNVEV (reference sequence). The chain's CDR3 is CASKKGGWGNQPQHF. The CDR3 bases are TGTGCCAGCAAAAAAGGGGGATGGGGCAATCAGCCCCAGCATTTT.

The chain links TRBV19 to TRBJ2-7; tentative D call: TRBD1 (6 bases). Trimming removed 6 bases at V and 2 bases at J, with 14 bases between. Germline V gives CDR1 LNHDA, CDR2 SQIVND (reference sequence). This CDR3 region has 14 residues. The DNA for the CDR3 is TGTGCCAGTAGCCCAGGGGCAGAGACCTACGAGCAGTACTTC. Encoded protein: CASSPGAETYEQYF.

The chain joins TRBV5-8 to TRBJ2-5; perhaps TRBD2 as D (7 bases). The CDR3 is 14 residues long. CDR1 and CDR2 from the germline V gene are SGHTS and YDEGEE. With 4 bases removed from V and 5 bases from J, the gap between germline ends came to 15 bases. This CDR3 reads CASSLSGGLETQYF. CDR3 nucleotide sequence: TGTGCCAGCAGCCTCTCGGGGGGCCTTGAGACCCAGTACTTC.

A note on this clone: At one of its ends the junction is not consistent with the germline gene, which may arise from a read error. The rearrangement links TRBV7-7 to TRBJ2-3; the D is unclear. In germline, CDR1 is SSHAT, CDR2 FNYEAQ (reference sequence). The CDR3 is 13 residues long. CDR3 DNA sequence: TGTGCTAGCAGCTTGTATCACACAGATACGCAGTATTTT. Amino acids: CASSLYHTDTQYF.

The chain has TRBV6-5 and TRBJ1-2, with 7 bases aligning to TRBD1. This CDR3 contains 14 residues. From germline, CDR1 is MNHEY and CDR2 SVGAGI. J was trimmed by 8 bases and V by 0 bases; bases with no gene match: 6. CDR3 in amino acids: CASSYSVEGAGYTF. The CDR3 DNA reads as TGTGCCAGCAGTTACTCTGTAGAGGGGGCGGGCTACACCTTC.

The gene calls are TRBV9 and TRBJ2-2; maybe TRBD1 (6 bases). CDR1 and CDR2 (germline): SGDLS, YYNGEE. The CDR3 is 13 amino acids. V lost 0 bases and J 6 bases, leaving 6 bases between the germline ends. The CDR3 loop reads CASSVGGPGELFF. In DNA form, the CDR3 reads TGTGCCAGCAGCGTAGGGGGGCCCGGGGAGCTGTTTTTT. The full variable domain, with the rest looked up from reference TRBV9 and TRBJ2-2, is DSGVTQTPKHLITATGQRVTLRCSPRSGDLSVYWYQQSLDQGLQFLIQYYNGEERAKGNILERFSAQQFPDLHSELNLSSLELGDSALYFCASSVGGPGELFFGEGSRLTVL.

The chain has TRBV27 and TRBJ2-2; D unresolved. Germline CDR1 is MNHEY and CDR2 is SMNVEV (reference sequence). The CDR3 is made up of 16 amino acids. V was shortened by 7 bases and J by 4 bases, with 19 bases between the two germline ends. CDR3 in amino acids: CASTLLLSVGTGELFF. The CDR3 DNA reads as TGTGCCAGCACCCTGTTATTGAGTGTAGGCACCGGGGAGCTGTTTTTT.

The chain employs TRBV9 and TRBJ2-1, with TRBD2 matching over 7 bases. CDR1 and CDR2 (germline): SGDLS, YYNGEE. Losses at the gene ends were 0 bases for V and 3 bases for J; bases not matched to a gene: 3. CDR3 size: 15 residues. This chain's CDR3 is CASSVGSSGYNEQFF. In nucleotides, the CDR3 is TGTGCCAGCAGCGTAGGTTCTAGCGGCTACAATGAGCAGTTCTTC.

The CDR3 loop reads CASSVGTSSGNTIYF. The CDR3 coding sequence is TGTGCCAGCAGCGTAGGGACCAGCTCTGGAAACACCATATATTTT. The chain has TRBV9 and TRBJ1-3; D gene uncertain. Trimming left V 0 bases short and J 0 bases short, with 7 bases between. Germline CDR1 reads SGDLS; CDR2 reads YYNGEE. The CDR3 runs to 15 residues.

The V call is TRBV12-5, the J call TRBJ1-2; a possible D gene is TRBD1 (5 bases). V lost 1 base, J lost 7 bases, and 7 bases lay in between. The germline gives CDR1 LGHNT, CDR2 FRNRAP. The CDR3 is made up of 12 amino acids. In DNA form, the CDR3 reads TGTGCTAGTGGTTTGGGGGGACGTGGCTACACCTTC. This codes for CASGLGGRGYTF. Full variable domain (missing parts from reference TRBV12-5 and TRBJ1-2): DARVTQTPRHKVTEMGQEVTMRCQPILGHNTVFWYRQTMMQGLELLAYFRNRAPLDDSGMPKDRFSAEMPDATLATLKIQPSEPRDSAVYFCASGLGGRGYTFGSGTRLTVV.